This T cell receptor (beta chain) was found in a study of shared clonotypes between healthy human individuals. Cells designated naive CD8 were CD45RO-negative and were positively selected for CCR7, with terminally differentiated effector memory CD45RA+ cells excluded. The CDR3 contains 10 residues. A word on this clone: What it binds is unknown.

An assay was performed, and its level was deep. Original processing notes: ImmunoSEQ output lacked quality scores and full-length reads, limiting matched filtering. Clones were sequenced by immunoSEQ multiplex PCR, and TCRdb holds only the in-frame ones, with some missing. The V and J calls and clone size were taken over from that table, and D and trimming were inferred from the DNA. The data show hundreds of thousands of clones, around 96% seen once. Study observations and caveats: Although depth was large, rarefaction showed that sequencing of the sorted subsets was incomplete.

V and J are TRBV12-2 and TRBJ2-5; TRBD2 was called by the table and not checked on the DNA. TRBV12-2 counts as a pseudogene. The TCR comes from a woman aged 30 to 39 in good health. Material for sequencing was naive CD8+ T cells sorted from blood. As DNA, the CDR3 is TGTGCAAGTCGCCCTCAGACCCAGTACTTC. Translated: CASRPQTQYF.